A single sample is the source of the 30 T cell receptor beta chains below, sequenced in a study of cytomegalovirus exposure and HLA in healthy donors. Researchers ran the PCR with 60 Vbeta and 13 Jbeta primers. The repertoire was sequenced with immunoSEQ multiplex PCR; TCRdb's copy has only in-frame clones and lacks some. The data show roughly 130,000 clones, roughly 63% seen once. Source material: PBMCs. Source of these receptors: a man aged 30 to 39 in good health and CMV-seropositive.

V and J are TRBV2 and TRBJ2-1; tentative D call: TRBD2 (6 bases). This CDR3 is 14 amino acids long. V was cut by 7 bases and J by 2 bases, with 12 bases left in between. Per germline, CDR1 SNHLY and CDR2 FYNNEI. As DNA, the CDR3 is TGTGCCAGCAACGCGGGACCGACCTACAATGAGCAGTTCTTC. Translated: CASNAGPTYNEQFF.

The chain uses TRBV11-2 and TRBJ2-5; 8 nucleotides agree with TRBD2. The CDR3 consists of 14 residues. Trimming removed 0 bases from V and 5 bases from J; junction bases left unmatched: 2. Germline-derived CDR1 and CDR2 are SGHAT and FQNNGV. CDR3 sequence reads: CASSLESSGETQYF. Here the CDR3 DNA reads TGTGCCAGCAGCTTAGAGTCTAGCGGGGAGACCCAGTACTTC.

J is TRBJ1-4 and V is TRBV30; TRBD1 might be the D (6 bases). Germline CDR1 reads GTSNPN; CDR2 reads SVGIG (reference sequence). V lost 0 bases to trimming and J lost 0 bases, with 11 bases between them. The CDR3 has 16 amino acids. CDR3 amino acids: CAWSVWDIATNEKLFF. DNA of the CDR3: TGTGCCTGGAGTGTGTGGGACATTGCAACTAATGAAAAACTGTTTTTT.

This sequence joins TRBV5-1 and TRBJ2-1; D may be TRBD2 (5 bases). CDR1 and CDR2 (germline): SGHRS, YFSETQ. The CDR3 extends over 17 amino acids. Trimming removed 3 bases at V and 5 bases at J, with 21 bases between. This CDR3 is CASSWVKEAYDDNEQFF. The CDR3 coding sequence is TGCGCCAGCAGCTGGGTTAAGGAGGCCTATGACGACAATGAGCAGTTCTTC.

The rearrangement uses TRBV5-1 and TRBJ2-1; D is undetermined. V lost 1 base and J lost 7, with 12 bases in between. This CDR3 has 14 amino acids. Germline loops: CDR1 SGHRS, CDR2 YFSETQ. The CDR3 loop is CASSLTLVGNEQFF. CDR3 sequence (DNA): TGCGCCAGCAGCTTGACCCTAGTGGGTAATGAGCAGTTCTTC.

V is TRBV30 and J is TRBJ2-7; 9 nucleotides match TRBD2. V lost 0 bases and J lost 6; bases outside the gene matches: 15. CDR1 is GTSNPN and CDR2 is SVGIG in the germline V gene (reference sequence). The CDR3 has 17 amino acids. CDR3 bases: TGTGCCTGGAGTGTACGAGGGGGGACCCGGCGGGAGGGCGAGCAGTACTTC. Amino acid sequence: CAWSVRGGTRREGEQYF.

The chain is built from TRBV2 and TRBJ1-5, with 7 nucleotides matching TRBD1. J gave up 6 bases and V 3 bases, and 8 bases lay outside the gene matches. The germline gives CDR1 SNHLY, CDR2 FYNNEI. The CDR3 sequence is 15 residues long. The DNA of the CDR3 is TGTGCCAGCAGTGATCCCAGGGGGAGATCTCAGCCCCAGCATTTT. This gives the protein CASSDPRGRSQPQHF.

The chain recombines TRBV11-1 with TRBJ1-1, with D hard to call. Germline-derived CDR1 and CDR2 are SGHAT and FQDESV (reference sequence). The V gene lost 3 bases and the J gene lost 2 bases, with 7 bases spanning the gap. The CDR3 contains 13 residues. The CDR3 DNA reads TGTGCCAGCAGCTTTCTTATAAACACTGAAGCTTTCTTT. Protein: CASSFLINTEAFF.

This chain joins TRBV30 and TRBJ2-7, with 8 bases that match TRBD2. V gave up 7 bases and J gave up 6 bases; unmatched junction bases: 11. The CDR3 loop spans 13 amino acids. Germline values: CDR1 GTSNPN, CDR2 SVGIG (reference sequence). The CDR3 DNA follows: TGTGCCTTCCAGCGGGAGTTCTGGGCCGAGCAGTACTTC. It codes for CAFQREFWAEQYF. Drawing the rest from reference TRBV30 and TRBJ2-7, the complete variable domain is SQTIHQWPATLVQPVGSPLSLECTVEGTSNPNLYWYRQAAGRGLQLLFYSVGIGQISSEVPQNLSASRPQDRQFILSSKKLLLSDSGFYLCAFQREFWAEQYFGPGTRLTVT.

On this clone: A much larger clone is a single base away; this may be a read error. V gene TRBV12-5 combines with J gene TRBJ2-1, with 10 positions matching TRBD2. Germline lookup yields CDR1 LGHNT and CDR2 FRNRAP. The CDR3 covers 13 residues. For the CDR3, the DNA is TGTGCTAGTGGTTTAGCGGGAGGGAATGGGCAGTTCTTC. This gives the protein CASGLAGGNGQFF.

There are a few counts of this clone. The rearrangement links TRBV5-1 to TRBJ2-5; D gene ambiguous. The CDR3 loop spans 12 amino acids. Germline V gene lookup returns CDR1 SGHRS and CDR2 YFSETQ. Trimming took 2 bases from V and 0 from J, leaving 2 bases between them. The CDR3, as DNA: TGCGCCAGCAGCTTCAACCAAGAGACCCAGTACTTC. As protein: CASSFNQETQYF.

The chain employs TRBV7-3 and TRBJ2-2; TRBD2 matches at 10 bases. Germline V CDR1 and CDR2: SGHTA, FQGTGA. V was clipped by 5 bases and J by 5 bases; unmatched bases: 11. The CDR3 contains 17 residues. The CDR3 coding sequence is TGTGCCAGCAGCATCACTGCTAGCGGGAGTTTTACCGGGGAGCTGTTTTTT. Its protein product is CASSITASGSFTGELFF.

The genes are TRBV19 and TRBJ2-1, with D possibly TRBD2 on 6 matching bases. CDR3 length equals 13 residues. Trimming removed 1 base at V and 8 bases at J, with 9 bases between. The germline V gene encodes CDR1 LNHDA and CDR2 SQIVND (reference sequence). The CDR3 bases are TGTGCCAGTAGTATAGCCAGGAGGGATGAGCAGTTCTTC. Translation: CASSIARRDEQFF.

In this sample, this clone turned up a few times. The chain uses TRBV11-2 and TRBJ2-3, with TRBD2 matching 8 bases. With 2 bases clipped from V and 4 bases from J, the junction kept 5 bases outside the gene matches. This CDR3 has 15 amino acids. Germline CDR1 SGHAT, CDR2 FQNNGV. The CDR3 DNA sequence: TGTGCCAGCAGCTTAAACGGGAGGGCTTCAGATACGCAGTATTTT. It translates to CASSLNGRASDTQYF. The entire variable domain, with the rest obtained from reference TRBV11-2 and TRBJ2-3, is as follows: EAGVAQSPRYKIIEKRQSVAFWCNPISGHATLYWYQQILGQGPKLLIQFQNNGVVDDSQLPKDRFSAERLKGVDSTLKIQPAKLEDSAVYLCASSLNGRASDTQYFGPGTRLTVL.

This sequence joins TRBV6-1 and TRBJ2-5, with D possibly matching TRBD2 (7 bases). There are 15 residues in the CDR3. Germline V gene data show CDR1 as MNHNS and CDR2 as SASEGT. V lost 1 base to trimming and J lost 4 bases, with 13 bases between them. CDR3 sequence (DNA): TGTGCCAGCAGTGAAGATTCGGGGGGCGCAGAGACCCAGTACTTC. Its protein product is CASSEDSGGAETQYF.

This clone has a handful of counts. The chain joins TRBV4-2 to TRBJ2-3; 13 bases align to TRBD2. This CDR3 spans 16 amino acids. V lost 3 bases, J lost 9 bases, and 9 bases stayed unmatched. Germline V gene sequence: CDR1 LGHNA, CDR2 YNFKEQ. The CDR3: CASSHPSGTSGITQYF. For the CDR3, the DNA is TGTGCCAGCAGCCACCCCAGCGGGACTAGCGGGATCACGCAGTATTTT.

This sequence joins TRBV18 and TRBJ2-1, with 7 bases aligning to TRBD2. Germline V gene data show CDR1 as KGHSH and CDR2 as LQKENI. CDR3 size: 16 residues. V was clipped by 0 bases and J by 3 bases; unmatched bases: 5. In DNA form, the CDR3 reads TGTGCCAGCTCACCACCGGGTCGGGGGGTCTACAATGAGCAGTTCTTC. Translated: CASSPPGRGVYNEQFF.

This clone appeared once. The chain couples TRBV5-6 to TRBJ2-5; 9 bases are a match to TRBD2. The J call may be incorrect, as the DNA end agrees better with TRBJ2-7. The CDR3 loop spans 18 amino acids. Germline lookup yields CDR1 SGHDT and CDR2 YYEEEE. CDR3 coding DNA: TGTGCCAGCAGCTTGCCAGGGGACGGCGGGAGGGTCCCCTACGAGCAGTACTTC. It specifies CASSLPGDGGRVPYEQYF.

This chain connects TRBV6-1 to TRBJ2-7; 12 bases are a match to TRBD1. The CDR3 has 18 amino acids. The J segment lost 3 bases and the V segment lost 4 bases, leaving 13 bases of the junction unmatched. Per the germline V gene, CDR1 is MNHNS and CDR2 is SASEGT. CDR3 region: CASSGDRGLVVKNYEQYF. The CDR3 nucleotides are TGTGCCAGCAGTGGGGACAGGGGGCTGGTGGTGAAGAACTACGAGCAGTACTTC.

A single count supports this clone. The chain's CDR3 is CASSRHMNTEAFF. The CDR3 bases are TGTGCCAGCAGTCGACACATGAACACTGAAGCTTTCTTT. The chain carries TRBV7-3 and TRBJ1-1, with D hard to call. CDR3 size: 13 residues. V gave up 6 bases and J gave up 0 bases, with 8 bases separating them. From germline, CDR1 is SGHTA and CDR2 FQGTGA.

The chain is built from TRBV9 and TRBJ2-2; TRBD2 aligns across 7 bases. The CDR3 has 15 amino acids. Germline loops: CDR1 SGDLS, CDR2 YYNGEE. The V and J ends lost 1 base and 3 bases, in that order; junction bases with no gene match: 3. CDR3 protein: CASSVSGVDTGELFF. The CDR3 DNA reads TGTGCCAGCAGCGTAAGCGGGGTGGACACCGGGGAGCTGTTTTTT.

CDR3 residues: CASSSSGLSYEQYF. CDR3 in DNA: TGTGCCAGTTCCTCGTCCGGGTTAAGCTACGAGCAGTACTTC. The chain links TRBV2 to TRBJ2-7; unclear D gene. CDR1 and CDR2 (germline): SNHLY, FYNNEI. This CDR3 comprises 14 residues. Trimming took 9 bases from V and 3 from J, leaving 18 bases between them.

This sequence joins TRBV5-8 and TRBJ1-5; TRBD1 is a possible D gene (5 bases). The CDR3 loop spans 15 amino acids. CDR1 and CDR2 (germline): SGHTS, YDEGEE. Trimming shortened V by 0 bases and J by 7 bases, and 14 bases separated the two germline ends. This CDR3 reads CASSLGQGGGQPQHF. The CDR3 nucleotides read TGTGCCAGCAGCTTGGGCCAGGGAGGTGGGCAGCCCCAGCATTTT.

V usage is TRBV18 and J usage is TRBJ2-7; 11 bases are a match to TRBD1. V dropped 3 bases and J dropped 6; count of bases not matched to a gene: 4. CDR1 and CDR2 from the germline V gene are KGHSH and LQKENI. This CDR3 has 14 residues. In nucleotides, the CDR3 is TGTGCCAGCTCACCGGCCGGGACAGGGGGCGAGCAGTACTTC. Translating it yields CASSPAGTGGEQYF.

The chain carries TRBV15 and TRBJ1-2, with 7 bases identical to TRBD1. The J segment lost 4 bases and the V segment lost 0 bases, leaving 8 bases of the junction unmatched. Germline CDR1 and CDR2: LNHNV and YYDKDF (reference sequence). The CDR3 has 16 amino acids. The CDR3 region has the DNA TGTGCCACCAGCAGAGATCTAGGGGGCAGTGGCTATGGCTACACCTTC. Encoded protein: CATSRDLGGSGYGYTF.

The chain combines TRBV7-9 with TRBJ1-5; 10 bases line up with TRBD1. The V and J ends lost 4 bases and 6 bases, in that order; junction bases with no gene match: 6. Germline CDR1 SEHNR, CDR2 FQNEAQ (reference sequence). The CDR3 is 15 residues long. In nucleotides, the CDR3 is TGTGCCAGCAGCTCCGGGACAGGGGAAGGTCAGCCCCAGCATTTT. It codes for CASSSGTGEGQPQHF.

The CDR3 DNA follows: TGCGCCAGCAGCTTGTCTACGGGAGGCGGGTACGAGCAGTACTTC. Translation: CASSLSTGGGYEQYF. V gene TRBV5-1 combines with J gene TRBJ2-7; 7 bases are shared with TRBD2. Germline V gene sequence: CDR1 SGHRS, CDR2 YFSETQ. The CDR3 consists of 15 residues. After removal of 1 base from V and 4 bases from J, the junction contained 8 bases not matched to a gene.

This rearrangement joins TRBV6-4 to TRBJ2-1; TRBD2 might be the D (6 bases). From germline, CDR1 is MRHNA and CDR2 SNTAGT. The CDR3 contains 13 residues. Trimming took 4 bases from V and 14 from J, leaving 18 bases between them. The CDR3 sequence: CASSATDETSKFF. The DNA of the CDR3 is TGTGCCAGCAGTGCCACCGACGAGACTAGTAAGTTCTTC.

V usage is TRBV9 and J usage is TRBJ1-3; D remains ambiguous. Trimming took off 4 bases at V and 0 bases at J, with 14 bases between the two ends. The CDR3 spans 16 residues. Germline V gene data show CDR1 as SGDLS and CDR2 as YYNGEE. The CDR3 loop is CASSSHSSPSGNTIYF. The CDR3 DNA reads TGTGCCAGCAGCTCCCACAGTTCCCCCTCTGGAAACACCATATATTTT.

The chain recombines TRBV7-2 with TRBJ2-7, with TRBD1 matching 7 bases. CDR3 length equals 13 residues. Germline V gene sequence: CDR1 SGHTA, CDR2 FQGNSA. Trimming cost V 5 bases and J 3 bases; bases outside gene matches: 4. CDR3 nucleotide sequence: TGTGCCAGCAGCCCGGGACAGCTCTACGAGCAGTACTTC. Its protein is CASSPGQLYEQYF.